This is a list of T cell receptor beta chains from one sample in a study of type 1 regulatory T cells. TCRdb ran MiXCR on the reads and lists one entry per CDR3 protein. The table includes 80,000 to 100,000 distinct CDR3 sequences, 30% to 35% detected once. The sequenced sample was CD4+ T cells, either the whole sample or a sorted fraction (not recorded which). Receptors were obtained from a human donor in good health. The conserved cysteine and the conserved F or W are not part of the CDR3 here. Clone size, where shown, is once, few, many, or a class for clones that have expanded.

j_call cdr3_length clone_size v_call cdr3_aa
TRBJ2-5 15 . TRBV6-1 ASSRWGGVGLQETQY
TRBJ2-3 8 . TRBV29-1 SGGGDTQY
TRBJ2-5 13 few TRBV19 ASSPGPGAWETQY
TRBJ1-1 15 . TRBV11-2 ASSLMALGVVNTEAF
TRBJ2-7 11 . TRBV20-1 SASSLASYEQY
TRBJ2-5 15 . TRBV6-1 ASGYGRAGVNIETQY
TRBJ2-7 12 once TRBV20-1 SASGGQGAGEQY
TRBJ2-7 16 few TRBV6-2/TRBV6-3 ASSLKPLAGVLSYEQY
TRBJ2-2 14 few TRBV20-1 SARDTGRANTGELF
TRBJ1-2 9 . TRBV19 ASSSQEGYT
TRBJ2-7 12 . TRBV11-2 ASSLDSELAGLH
TRBJ2-5 12 few TRBV20-1 SARVAGGLETQY
TRBJ1-5 13 . TRBV27 ASSFGTSSNQPQH
TRBJ2-3 15 few TRBV7-2 ASSPIRSVRGGDTQY
TRBJ2-7 13 few TRBV20-1 SASWFGTQTYEQY
TRBJ2-4 15 few TRBV7-2 ASSLGPGGMNKNIQY
TRBJ2-7 11 . TRBV7-6 ASSFSGSHEQY
TRBJ2-6 14 . TRBV19 ASSPRRGAGANVLT
TRBJ2-6 12 few TRBV5-5 ASSQGSGANVLT
TRBJ2-3 14 few TRBV27 ASSSPQGFGTDTQY
TRBJ2-5 15 few TRBV18 ASSPGTSVLETETQY
TRBJ2-5 11 few TRBV20-1 SANSGRAGDQY
TRBJ1-2 10 . TRBV20-1 SANQANYGYT
TRBJ2-7 14 few TRBV20-1 SARDVGTRNGYEQY
TRBJ2-2 14 few TRBV5-4 ASSLFPSGSVGELF
TRBJ1-2 15 . TRBV2 ASSDAPGTPLRGGYT
TRBJ1-2 14 . TRBV7-3 ASSLDRDLDPYGYT
TRBJ2-5 14 . TRBV7-9 ASSLAGSGGRETQY
TRBJ2-2 12 . TRBV7-2 ASSFSGITGGLF
TRBJ1-1 12 once TRBV7-9 ASSQSTGNTEAF
TRBJ2-6 12 many TRBV11-2 ASSLPPGANVLT
TRBJ1-2 11 few TRBV20-1 SATAPLNYGYT
TRBJ2-5 11 few TRBV7-8 ASSQGPGETQY
TRBJ2-7 11 few TRBV20-1 SALWTPSYEQY
TRBJ2-5 11 once TRBV9 ASSVGRAVTQY
TRBJ1-1 11 . TRBV15 ATSKVYRTEAF
TRBJ1-2 10 few TRBV20-1 SARDELYGYT
TRBJ1-1 12 many TRBV19 ASNQGPSNTEAF
TRBJ1-5 11 few TRBV7-6 ASSIRDHQPQH
TRBJ2-7 10 few TRBV3-1 ASSRIASEQY
TRBJ2-3 13 . TRBV18 ASSQTAGGTDTQY
TRBJ2-2 14 . TRBV15 ATSRDDMSSTGELF
TRBJ2-7 10 . TRBV6-5 ASSPGSYEQY
TRBJ2-1 12 few TRBV10-1 ASNAGTAYNEQF
TRBJ1-5 13 . TRBV7-2 ASSLVQNSNQPQH
TRBJ2-7 13 few TRBV9 ASSAGTSNSYEQY
TRBJ1-2 12 . TRBV12-3/TRBV12-4 ASSPVRTRRDYT
TRBJ2-7 14 . TRBV6-2/TRBV6-3 ASSYPRGTNSYEQY
TRBJ2-3 16 few TRBV15 ATSRKTGGPDSTDTQY
TRBJ2-1 17 few TRBV4-1 ASSQERDRGPLSYNEQF
TRBJ2-1 13 . TRBV24-1 ATSDPSAGYNEQF
TRBJ1-4 12 once TRBV29-1 SVREQGANEKLF
TRBJ2-7 11 . TRBV5-1 ASGSSGQTRPY
TRBJ2-3 12 . TRBV7-9 ASSTWTRADTQY
TRBJ2-3 12 . TRBV7-2 ASSLSPGTDTQY
TRBJ2-1 13 . TRBV5-1 ASIRQGAGHNEQF
TRBJ2-7 13 . TRBV7-8 ASSLRQGDVYEQY
TRBJ2-4 12 . TRBV2 ASSEQHRANIQY
TRBJ2-7 13 few TRBV7-2 ASSPDRGGVYEQY